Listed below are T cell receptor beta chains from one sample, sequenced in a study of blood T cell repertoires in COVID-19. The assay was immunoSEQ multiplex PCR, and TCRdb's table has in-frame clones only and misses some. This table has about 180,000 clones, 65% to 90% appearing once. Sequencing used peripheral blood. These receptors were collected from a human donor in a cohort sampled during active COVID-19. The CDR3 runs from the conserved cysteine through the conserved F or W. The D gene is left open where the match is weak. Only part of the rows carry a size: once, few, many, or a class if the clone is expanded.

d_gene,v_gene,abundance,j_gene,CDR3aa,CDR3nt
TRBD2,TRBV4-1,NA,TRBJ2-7,CASSDWGGSYEQYF,TGCGCCAGCAGTGACTGGGGGGGCTCCTACGAGCAGTACTTC
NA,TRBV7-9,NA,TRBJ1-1,CASSSVRLMNTEAFF,TGTGCCAGCAGCTCCGTCAGGTTGATGAACACTGAAGCTTTCTTT
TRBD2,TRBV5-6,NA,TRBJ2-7,CASSSGSSYEQYF,TGTGCCAGCAGTAGCGGGAGCTCCTACGAGCAGTACTTC
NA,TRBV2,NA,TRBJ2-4,CASSEGGQGLGNIQYF,TGTGCCAGCAGTGAAGGGGGTCAGGGGTTGGGAAACATTCAGTACTTC
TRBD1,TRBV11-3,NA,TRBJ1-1,CASSLPGDRTEAFF,TGTGCCAGCAGCTTACCCGGGGACAGGACTGAAGCTTTCTTT
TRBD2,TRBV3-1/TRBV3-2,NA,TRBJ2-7,CASSSTSVPYEQYF,TGTGCCAGCAGCTCGACTAGCGTTCCCTACGAGCAGTACTTC
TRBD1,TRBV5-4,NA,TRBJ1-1,CASSWGDRGRAKAFF,TGTGCCAGCAGCTGGGGTGACAGGGGGCGCGCGAAAGCTTTCTTT
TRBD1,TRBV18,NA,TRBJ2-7,CASSPRQGAFYEQYF,TGTGCCAGCTCACCAAGACAGGGGGCTTTCTACGAGCAGTACTTC
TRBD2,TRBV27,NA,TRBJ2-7,CASYTSGGAREQYF,TGTGCCAGCTACACTAGCGGGGGGGCTCGCGAGCAGTACTTC
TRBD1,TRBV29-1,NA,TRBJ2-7,CSVGTRGQITPYEQYF,TGCAGCGTTGGAACCCGGGGACAGATAACACCCTACGAGCAGTACTTC
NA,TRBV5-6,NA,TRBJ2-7,CASSLDYYEQYF,TGTGCCAGCAGCTTGGACTATTACGAGCAGTACTTC
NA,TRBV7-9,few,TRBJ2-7,CASVLGGSSYEQYF,TGTGCCAGCGTCCTGGGGGGATCTTCCTACGAGCAGTACTTC
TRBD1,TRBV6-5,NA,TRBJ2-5,CASSLGQQETQYF,TGTGCCAGCAGCCTGGGACAGCAAGAGACCCAGTACTTC
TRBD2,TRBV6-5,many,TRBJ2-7,CASMWGGEQYF,TGTGCCAGCATGTGGGGGGGCGAGCAGTACTTC
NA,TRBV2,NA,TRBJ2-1,CASSESGVSVHEQFF,TGTGCCAGCAGTGAATCGGGGGTCAGTGTCCATGAGCAGTTCTTC
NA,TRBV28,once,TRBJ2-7,CASSFGGTGTYEQYF,TGTGCCAGCAGTTTCGGAGGGACCGGTACCTACGAGCAGTACTTC
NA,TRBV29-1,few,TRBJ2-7,CSVEVADYEQYF,TGCAGCGTTGAGGTGGCCGACTACGAGCAGTACTTC
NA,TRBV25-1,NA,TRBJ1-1,CASRTPGTLGIGGVAFF,TGTGCCAGCAGAACCCCCGGGACACTTGGAATTGGTGGCGTAGCTTTCTTT
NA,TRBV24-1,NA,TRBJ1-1,CATSDGGMNTEAFF,TGTGCCACCAGTGATGGGGGCATGAACACTGAAGCTTTCTTT
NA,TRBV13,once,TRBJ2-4,CASSLAGSGNIQYF,TGTGCCAGCAGCTTAGCGGGGTCCGGGAACATTCAGTACTTC
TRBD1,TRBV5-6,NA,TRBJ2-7,CASSLATGPYEQYF,TGTGCCAGCAGCTTGGCGACAGGGCCCTACGAGCAGTACTTC
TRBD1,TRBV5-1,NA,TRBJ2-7,CASSLAGQGFDEQYF,TGCGCCAGCAGCTTGGCGGGACAGGGATTCGACGAGCAGTACTTC
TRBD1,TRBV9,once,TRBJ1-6,CASSVDLETGKSPLHF,TGTGCCAGCAGCGTAGATCTTGAGACAGGGAAATCACCCCTCCACTTT
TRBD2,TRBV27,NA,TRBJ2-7,CASGLAGAYEQYF,TGTGCCAGCGGGCTAGCGGGGGCCTACGAGCAGTACTTC
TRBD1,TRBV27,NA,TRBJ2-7,CASSPGTGGSYEQYF,TGTGCCAGCAGTCCCGGGACAGGGGGCTCCTACGAGCAGTACTTC
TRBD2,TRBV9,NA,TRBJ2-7,CASSEGSSGGLEQYF,TGTGCCAGCAGCGAGGGGTCTAGCGGGGGTTTAGAGCAGTACTTC
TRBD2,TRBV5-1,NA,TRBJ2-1,CASSLADAGGRNEQFF,TGCGCCAGCAGCTTGGCGGACGCGGGGGGGCGCAATGAGCAGTTCTTC
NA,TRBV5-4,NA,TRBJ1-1,CASSAGTEAFF,TGTGCCAGCAGCGCGGGGACTGAAGCTTTCTTT
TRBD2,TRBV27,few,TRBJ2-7,CASSSLTSGGSYEQYF,TGTGCCAGCAGTTCTCTCACTAGCGGGGGGTCCTACGAGCAGTACTTC
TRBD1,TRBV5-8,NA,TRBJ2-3,CASRHGTGPADTQYF,TGTGCCAGCAGACACGGGACAGGGCCCGCAGATACGCAGTATTTT
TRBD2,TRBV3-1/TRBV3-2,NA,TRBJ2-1,CASSQGPSGYNEQFF,TGTGCCAGCAGCCAAGGTCCTAGCGGCTACAATGAGCAGTTCTTC
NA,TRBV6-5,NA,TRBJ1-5,CASKSVLGNQPQHF,TGTGCCAGCAAGTCGGTTCTCGGGAATCAGCCCCAGCATTTT
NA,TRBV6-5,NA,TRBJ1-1,CATSRTLNTEAFF,TGTGCCACGTCGAGGACACTGAACACTGAAGCTTTCTTT
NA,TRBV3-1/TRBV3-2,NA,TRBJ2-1,CASKRVGLCNEQFF,TGTGCCAGCAAGCGCGTGGGGCTTTGCAATGAGCAGTTCTTC
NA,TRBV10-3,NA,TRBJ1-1,CAIRDGGVTEAFF,TGTGCCATCAGAGATGGGGGGGTCACTGAAGCTTTCTTT
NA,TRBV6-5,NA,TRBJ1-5,CASSYTRAGNQPQHF,TGTGCCAGCAGTTACACGAGGGCAGGCAATCAGCCCCAGCATTTT
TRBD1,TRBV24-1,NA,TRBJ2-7,CATSAGQGASYEQYF,TGTGCCACCAGTGCGGGACAGGGGGCGTCCTACGAGCAGTACTTC
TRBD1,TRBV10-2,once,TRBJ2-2,CASTGQGFGYTGELFF,TGCGCCAGCACTGGACAGGGGTTCGGGTACACCGGGGAGCTGTTTTTT
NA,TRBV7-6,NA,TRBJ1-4,CASSPWTASNEKLFF,TGTGCCAGCAGCCCCTGGACAGCTTCTAATGAAAAACTGTTTTTT
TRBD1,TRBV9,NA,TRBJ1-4,CASSVRTGLRGEKLFF,TGTGCCAGCAGCGTCCGGACAGGGCTTCGGGGTGAAAAACTGTTTTTT
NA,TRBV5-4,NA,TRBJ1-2,CASSAEVYGYTF,TGTGCCAGCAGCGCAGAGGTCTATGGCTACACCTTC
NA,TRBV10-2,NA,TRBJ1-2,CASSEAGTEYGYTF,TGCGCCAGCAGTGAGGCAGGGACTGAGTATGGCTACACCTTC